This entry concerns a single T cell receptor beta chain. The sample is drawn from a study of blood T cell repertoires in COVID-19. Study in general: Samples came from the United States, Italy and Spain, spanning acute and convalescent COVID-19. The cDNA or gDNA used as material had been derived from T cells, B-cell-depleted T cells, or PBMCs.

Germline values: CDR1 SGHAT, CDR2 FQNNGV. The CDR3 consists of 13 residues. Trimming removed 4 bases at V and 0 bases at J, with 7 bases between. Authors' analysis steps: How many nucleated cells were present was estimated from reference gene primer amplification. Generated by immunoSEQ multiplex PCR, the TCRdb table keeps only in-frame clones and is missing some. The DNA was the basis for D and trimming; V, J and clone size are from that table. This sample carries over 150,000 clones, roughly nine tenths of them seen once, and the ten largest clones take nearly 0.55%. The clonotype was recovered from a man aged 50 to 60 with acute or convalescent COVID-19. Sequenced material: peripheral blood. This rearrangement joins TRBV11-2 to TRBJ2-7; D possibly corresponds to TRBD1 (6 bases). The CDR3, as DNA: TGTGCCAGCAGCTGGACAGACTCCTACGAGCAGTACTTC. Protein sequence: CASSWTDSYEQYF.